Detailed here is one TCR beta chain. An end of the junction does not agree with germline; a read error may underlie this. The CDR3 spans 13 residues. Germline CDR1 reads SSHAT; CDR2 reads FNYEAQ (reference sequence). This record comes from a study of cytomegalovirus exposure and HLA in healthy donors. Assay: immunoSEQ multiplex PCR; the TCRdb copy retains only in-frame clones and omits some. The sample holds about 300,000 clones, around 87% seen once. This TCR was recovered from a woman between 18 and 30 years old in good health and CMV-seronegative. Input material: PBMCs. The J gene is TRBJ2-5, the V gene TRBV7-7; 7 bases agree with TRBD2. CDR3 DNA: TGTGCTAGCAGCGCGAAGGTTGGGGGGGCCCAGTACTTC. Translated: CASSAKVGGAQYF.